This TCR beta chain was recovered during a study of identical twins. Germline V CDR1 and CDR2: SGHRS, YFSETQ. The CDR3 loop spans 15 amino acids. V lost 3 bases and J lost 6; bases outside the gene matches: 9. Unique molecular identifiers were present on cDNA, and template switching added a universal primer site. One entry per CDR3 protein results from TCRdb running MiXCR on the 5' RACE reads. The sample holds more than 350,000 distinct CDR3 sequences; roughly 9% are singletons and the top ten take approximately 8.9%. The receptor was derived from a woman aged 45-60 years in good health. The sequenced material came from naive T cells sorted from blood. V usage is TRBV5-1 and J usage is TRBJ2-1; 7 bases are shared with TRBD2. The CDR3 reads CASSSPELAGNEQFF. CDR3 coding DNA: TGCGCCAGCAGCTCCCCGGAATTAGCGGGCAATGAGCAGTTCTTC.